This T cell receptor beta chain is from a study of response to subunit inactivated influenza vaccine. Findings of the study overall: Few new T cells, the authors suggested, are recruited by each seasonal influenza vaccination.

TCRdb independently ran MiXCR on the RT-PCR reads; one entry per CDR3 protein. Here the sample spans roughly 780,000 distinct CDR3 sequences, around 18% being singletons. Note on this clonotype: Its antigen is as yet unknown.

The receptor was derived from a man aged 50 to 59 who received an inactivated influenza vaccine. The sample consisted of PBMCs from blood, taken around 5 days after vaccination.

The CDR3 DNA reads as TGTGCCAGCAGCTTAGCCAGGCACAATGAGCAGTTCTTC. Its protein is CASSLARHNEQFF. This chain joins TRBV7-8 and TRBJ2-1; D not resolved. CDR1 and CDR2 from the germline V gene are SGHVS and FQNEAQ. V was clipped by 0 bases and J by 5 bases, with 5 bases between them. This CDR3 spans 13 amino acids.